Below are 20 T cell receptor beta chains sequenced from a single sample in a study of T cell repertoires in cytomegalovirus infection (dated by TCRdb to about 2019). Sequenced on an Illumina HiSeq 1500. TCRdb's own reprocessing of the public reads used fastp at Q25 and MiXCR and kept productive beta chains. Each CDR3 protein gets just one entry, which takes the most common genes and DNA from the rows behind it. This sample comprises approximately 990,000 distinct CDR3 sequences, approximately 31% of them detected only once. The ten biggest clones cover 13% of the sample. What this sample's treatment or condition label stands for: in vitro stimulation with specific CMV peptide epitopes to enrich CMV-specific T cells. Their cognate antigens are unknown. The source material was cultured CD8+ T cells from PBMCs, sampled from culture after CMV antigen stimulation. These receptors were taken from a human donor in good health (CMV status not recorded). Some clones in this sample may be carry-over from other donors' samples.

This clonotype was counted between two and nine times. The rearrangement links TRBV15 to TRBJ1-1, with 12 nucleotides matching TRBD1. This CDR3 has 16 amino acids. The germline V gene has CDR1 LNHNV and CDR2 YYDKDF (reference sequence). After removal of 7 bases from V and 0 bases from J, the junction contained 6 bases not matched to a gene. The CDR3 bases are TGTGCCACCACCACGGGGGACAGGGGGCTGAACACTGAAGCTTTCTTT. It yields the protein CATTTGDRGLNTEAFF.

The rearrangement uses TRBV5-1 and TRBJ2-1; D unresolved. The V end was cut by 1 base, the J end by 9 bases, with 20 bases between. The CDR3 is 16 residues long. Germline CDR1 reads SGHRS; CDR2 reads YFSETQ. CDR3: CASSLILDTPRPEQFF. The DNA for the CDR3 is TGCGCCAGCAGCTTGATTCTAGACACCCCAAGGCCTGAGCAGTTCTTC.

This clonotype has ten or more counts. The chain joins TRBV7-8 to TRBJ2-6; the D is unclear. The CDR3 loop spans 14 amino acids. CDR1 is SGHVS and CDR2 is FQNEAQ in the germline V gene. Between the trimmed V and J ends, which lost 1 base and 4 bases, there was a span of 5 bases. CDR3 protein: CASSLEAGANVLTF. In DNA form, the CDR3 reads TGTGCCAGCAGCTTAGAAGCAGGGGCCAACGTCCTGACTTTC.

This clonotype was seen a handful of times. This chain joins TRBV7-6 and TRBJ2-1; D is possibly TRBD2 (7 bases). There are 15 residues in the CDR3. V was cut by 3 bases and J by 10 bases, with 19 bases left in between. Per the germline V gene, CDR1 is SGHVS and CDR2 is FNYEAQ. The CDR3 DNA is TGTGCCAGCAGCTTGTGGGGGGGCATCCCAGGGGAGCAGTTCTTC. Residues: CASSLWGGIPGEQFF.

The chain is built from TRBV19 and TRBJ2-3; D ambiguous. This CDR3 comprises 15 residues. V gave up 5 bases and J gave up 3 bases, with 15 bases separating them. Germline assignment: CDR1 LNHDA and CDR2 SQIVND (reference sequence). DNA for the CDR3: TGTGCCAGTAGTTTCCACCCCGGACCTACAGATACGCAGTATTTT. Translating gives CASSFHPGPTDTQYF.

This clonotype was detected only a few times. The chain links TRBV28 to TRBJ1-6; D perhaps matches TRBD1 (5 bases). Germline V gene lookup returns CDR1 MDHEN and CDR2 SYDVKM. This CDR3 is 16 amino acids long. V was shortened by 6 bases and J by 7 bases, with 19 bases between the two germline ends. CDR3 sequence reads: CASSQTGRGGNSPLHF. DNA for the CDR3: TGTGCCAGCAGCCAAACGGGGAGGGGTGGGAATTCACCCCTCCACTTT.

The chain is built from TRBV7-9 and TRBJ1-4; TRBD1 agrees at 11 bases. J gave up 3 bases and V 5 bases, and 5 bases lay outside the gene matches. Germline V CDR1 and CDR2: SEHNR, FQNEAQ (reference sequence). This CDR3 comprises 16 residues. CDR3: CASSSGQGAANEKLFF. The CDR3 nucleotides read TGTGCCAGCAGCAGCGGACAGGGGGCAGCTAATGAAAAACTGTTTTTT.

The chain carries TRBV5-6 and TRBJ1-1; tentatively, D is TRBD1 (6 bases). The CDR3 contains 15 residues. With 4 bases removed from V and 5 bases from J, the gap between germline ends came to 18 bases. The germline CDR1 and CDR2 sequences are SGHDT and YYEEEE. As DNA, the CDR3 is TGTGCCAGCAGCCGGACCGTTGGGGGCAGGACTGAAGCTTTCTTT. It encodes CASSRTVGGRTEAFF.

This clonotype was seen more than once but under ten times. J is TRBJ1-2 and V is TRBV4-1; a weak D match, TRBD1 (5 bases). V was trimmed by 5 bases and J by 8 bases, leaving 18 bases between them. The CDR3 runs to 14 residues. CDR1 and CDR2 (germline): MGHRA, YSYEKL. The CDR3 DNA is TGCGCCAGCAGCGACGAATCCTTGTGGGGGGGCTACACCTTC. Residues: CASSDESLWGGYTF.

The chain carries TRBV27 and TRBJ2-7, with a tentative D call TRBD1 (5 bases). Trimming stripped 3 bases from V and 2 bases from J, with 8 bases between. The CDR3 totals 13 residues. The germline gives CDR1 MNHEY, CDR2 SMNVEV (reference sequence). The CDR3 spells CASSFGAAYEQYF. CDR3 nucleotides: TGTGCCAGCAGTTTTGGGGCAGCCTACGAGCAGTACTTC.

This chain joins TRBV27 and TRBJ1-5; 8 bases are a match to TRBD1. V shed 5 bases and J 7 bases; nucleotides not matched to a gene: 7. Germline V gene lookup returns CDR1 MNHEY and CDR2 SMNVEV (reference sequence). CDR3 size: 14 residues. The CDR3 DNA is TGTGCCAGCAGTCTCCGACAGGGGAGACAGCCCCAGCATTTT. This gives the protein CASSLRQGRQPQHF.

The chain carries TRBV4-1 and TRBJ1-5; weak D call: TRBD1 (5 bases). This CDR3 region has 13 residues. Trimming stripped 4 bases from V and 6 bases from J, with 10 bases between. Germline values: CDR1 MGHRA, CDR2 YSYEKL. CDR3 in DNA: TGCGCCAGCAGCCCAGGGTTCCGTCAGCCCCAGCATTTT. Translated: CASSPGFRQPQHF.

The chain uses TRBV7-9 and TRBJ2-2; maybe TRBD2 (6 bases). In germline, CDR1 is SEHNR, CDR2 FQNEAQ (reference sequence). Trimming took off 6 bases at V and 6 bases at J, with 17 bases between the two ends. This CDR3 spans 15 amino acids. The CDR3 reads CASRPTGTFPGELFF. Written as DNA, the CDR3 is TGTGCCAGCAGGCCCACCGGGACTTTCCCCGGGGAGCTGTTTTTT.

V gene TRBV27 combines with J gene TRBJ1-5; possibly TRBD1 for D (5 bases). V gave up 2 bases and J gave up 5 bases, with 13 bases separating them. The CDR3 length is 15 residues. Per germline, CDR1 MNHEY and CDR2 SMNVEV (reference sequence). CDR3 region: CASSLDGGVDQPQHF. DNA of the CDR3: TGTGCCAGCAGTTTAGATGGGGGAGTGGATCAGCCCCAGCATTTT.

This sequence joins TRBV19 and TRBJ1-2, with D unclear. V lost 8 bases, J lost 8 bases, and 15 bases lay in between. The CDR3 spans 12 residues. Germline V gives CDR1 LNHDA, CDR2 SQIVND (reference sequence). The chain's CDR3 is CASAGKGIGYTF. CDR3 nucleotides: TGTGCCAGTGCGGGGAAGGGAATCGGCTACACCTTC.

This clonotype was detected many times. J is TRBJ2-1 and V is TRBV12-3 or TRBV12-4; maybe TRBD2 (6 bases). This CDR3 region has 15 residues. V dropped 6 bases and J dropped 10 bases, with 22 bases sitting between them. The CDR3 DNA reads TGTGCCAGCAGCCCGGGACTTCCCTGGATGTTGGAGCAGTTCTTC. This sequence encodes CASSPGLPWMLEQFF.

CDR3 nucleotide sequence: TGTGCCAGCCGGGGCAGGGGAGGATCCTATGCAACTAATGAAAAACTGTTTTTT. Translated, it gives CASRGRGGSYATNEKLFF. The rearrangement uses TRBV2 and TRBJ1-4; maybe TRBD1 (6 bases). The germline V gene encodes CDR1 SNHLY and CDR2 FYNNEI. The CDR3 sequence is 18 residues long. The ends were cut back, 8 bases at V and 0 bases at J, with 22 bases in the middle.

Concerning this clonotype itself: This may come from a read error, since a much larger clone is one base off. In DNA form, the CDR3 reads TGTGCCAGCAGCTTCCGCCATGGACCGAACACTGAAGCTTTCTTT. Its protein is CASSFRHGPNTEAFF. The chain employs TRBV7-6 and TRBJ1-1; D is uncertain. V was shortened by 3 bases and J by 1 base, with 12 bases between the two germline ends. Germline CDR1 and CDR2: SGHVS and FNYEAQ. There are 15 residues in the CDR3.

The rearrangement joins TRBV19 to TRBJ1-5; D unclear. V was shortened by 3 bases and J by 6 bases, with 15 bases between the two germline ends. The CDR3 contains 15 residues. Germline V gene lookup returns CDR1 LNHDA and CDR2 SQIVND (reference sequence). The CDR3 DNA reads as TGTGCCAGTAGTATCGAGGGATTAATGGGTCAGCCCCAGCATTTT. Its translation: CASSIEGLMGQPQHF.

This chain links TRBV10-3 with TRBJ2-2, with a weak D call TRBD1 (6 bases). The V gene's germline CDR1 is ENHRY and CDR2 SYGVKD. V gave up 8 bases and J gave up 2 bases, with 12 bases separating them. This CDR3 contains 14 residues. CDR3 bases: TGTGCCATCCCGACAGGAGAAAACACCGGGGAGCTGTTTTTT. This sequence encodes CAIPTGENTGELFF.